This T cell receptor (beta chain) was recovered during a study of early T cells in non-severe SARS-CoV-2 infection (dated by TCRdb to the early 2020s). For the study in its entirety: Because TCR sequencing was done on bulk RNA from unsorted whole blood, the alpha and beta chains could not be paired. The paper as a whole reports these results and caveats: Matching against VDJdb was skewed toward anti-spike CD8 responses, likely underestimated virus-specific expansions, and missed private and CD4 specificities.

Turning to this clonotype: Its antigen is not yet known. Per-base quality was not reported, and no clone a single base away is much larger than it.

Libraries were prepared through 5' RACE. Sequencing used a NextSeq 500. Unique molecular identifiers were attached to individual cDNA molecules in the TCR library protocol so that sequencing error and PCR bias could be corrected. Both TCR alpha and beta chains were sequenced, and tight co-correlation was observed between alpha and beta sequence abundances in each sample. The original pipeline was this. Decombinator V4 was used to perform V gene, J gene and CDR3 annotation of TCR sequences. TCRs were defined as expanded if a significant change between any two time points was detected under a Poisson model with p below 0.0001. Abundances of TCRs were expressed as counts per million after normalisation to the total number of TCRs sequenced in each sample. MAIT TCRs were defined by TRAV1-2 paired with TRAJ12, TRAJ20 or TRAJ33, and iNKT TCRs by TRAV10 paired with TRAJ18. A search of VDJdb, accessed on 1 November 2021, was run for TCRs annotated to CMV, EBV and SARS-CoV-2, with TCRs annotated for multiple antigens excluded. TCRdb's own reprocessing of the public reads used fastp at Q25 and MiXCR and kept productive beta chains. When rows share a CDR3 protein, they turn into one entry using the most common DNA and genes. TCRdb, rather than the study authors, made the V and J calls. The sample table lists 40,000 to 55,000 distinct CDR3 sequences, roughly 7.3% of them with a count of one. Around 7.9% of the sample goes to the ten largest clones.

Set within a cohort of healthcare workers in London, UK, this nested case-control study involved weekly PCR testing of nasopharyngeal swabs along with blood sampling. Healthcare workers were recruited between 23 and 31 March 2020, during the week of the UK lockdown, and were followed weekly for up to roughly 16 weeks. CDR1 and CDR2 are drawn from the germline V gene (reference sequence): SEHNR, FQNEAQ. The CDR3 goes from the cysteine to the phenylalanine over 15 residues. Just the 45-base CDR3 DNA is kept, in frame starting at base 1. Deletion took 4 bases off V and 5 bases off J, with a span of 18 bases between the germline ends.

The sequence was collected from an adult who was a healthcare worker with PCR-confirmed SARS-CoV-2 infection or an uninfected control (not recorded which). The sequence is built from TRBV7-9 and TRBJ2-7, with TRBD1 tentatively as D gene (6 bases match). The sequencing input was whole blood. In nucleotide form, the sequence is TGTGCCAGCAGCTCTTTACAGGGTCCAACACACGAGCAGTACTTC. Its translation is CASSSLQGPTHEQYF.